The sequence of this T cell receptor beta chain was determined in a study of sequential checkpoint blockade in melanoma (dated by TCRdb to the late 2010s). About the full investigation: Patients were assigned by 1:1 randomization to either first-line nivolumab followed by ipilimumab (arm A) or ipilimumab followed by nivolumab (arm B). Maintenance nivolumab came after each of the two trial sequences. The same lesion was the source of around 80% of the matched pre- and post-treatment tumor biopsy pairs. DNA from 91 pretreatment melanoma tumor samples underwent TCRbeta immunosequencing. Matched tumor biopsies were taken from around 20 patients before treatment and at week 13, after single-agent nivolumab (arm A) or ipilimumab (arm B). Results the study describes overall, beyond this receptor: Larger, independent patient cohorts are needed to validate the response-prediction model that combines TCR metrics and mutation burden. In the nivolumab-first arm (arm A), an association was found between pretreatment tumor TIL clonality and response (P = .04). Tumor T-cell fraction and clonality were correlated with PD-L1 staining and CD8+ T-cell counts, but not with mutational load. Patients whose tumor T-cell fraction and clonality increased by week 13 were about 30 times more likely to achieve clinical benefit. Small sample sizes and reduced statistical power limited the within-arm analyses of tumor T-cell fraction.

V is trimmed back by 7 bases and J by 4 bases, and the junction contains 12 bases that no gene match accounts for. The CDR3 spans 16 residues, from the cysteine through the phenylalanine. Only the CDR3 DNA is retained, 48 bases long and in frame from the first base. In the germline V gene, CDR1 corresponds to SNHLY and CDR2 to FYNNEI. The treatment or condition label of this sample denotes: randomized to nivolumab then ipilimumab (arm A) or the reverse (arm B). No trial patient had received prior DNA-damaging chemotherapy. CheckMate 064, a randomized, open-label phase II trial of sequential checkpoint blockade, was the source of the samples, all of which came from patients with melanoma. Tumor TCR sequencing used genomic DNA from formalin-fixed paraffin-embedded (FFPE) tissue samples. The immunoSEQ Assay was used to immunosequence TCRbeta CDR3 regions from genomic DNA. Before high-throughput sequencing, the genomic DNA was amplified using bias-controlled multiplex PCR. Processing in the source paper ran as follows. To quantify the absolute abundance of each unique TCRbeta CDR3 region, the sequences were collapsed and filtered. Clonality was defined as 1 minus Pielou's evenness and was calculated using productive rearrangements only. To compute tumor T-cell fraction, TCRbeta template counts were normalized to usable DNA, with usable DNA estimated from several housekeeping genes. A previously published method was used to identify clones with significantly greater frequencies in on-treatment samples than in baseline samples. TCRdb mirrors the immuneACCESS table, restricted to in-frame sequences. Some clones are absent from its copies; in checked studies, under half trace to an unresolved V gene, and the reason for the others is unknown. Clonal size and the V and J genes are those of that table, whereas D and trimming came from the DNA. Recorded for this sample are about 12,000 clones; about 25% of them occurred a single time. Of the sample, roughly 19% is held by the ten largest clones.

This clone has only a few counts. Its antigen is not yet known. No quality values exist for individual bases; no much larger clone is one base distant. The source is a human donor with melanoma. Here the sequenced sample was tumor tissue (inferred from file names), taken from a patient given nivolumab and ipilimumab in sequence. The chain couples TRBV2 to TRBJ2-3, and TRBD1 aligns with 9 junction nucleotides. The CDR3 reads CASNELGTGSSDTQYF. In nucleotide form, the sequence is TGTGCCAGCAACGAACTTGGGACAGGGTCCTCAGATACGCAGTATTTT.